The table lists the clone carrying this T cell receptor beta chain with a few counts. This sample was taken from a study of response to subunit inactivated influenza vaccine. TCRdb re-analysed the RT-PCR reads in MiXCR, keeping a single row per CDR3 protein. The table lists roughly 500,000 distinct CDR3 sequences, 15% to 20% of them singletons. The CDR3 spans 12 residues. Trimming left V 3 bases short and J 4 bases short, with 5 bases between. Germline CDR1 and CDR2: ENHRY and SYGVKD. The receptor comes from a man between 50 and 69 years old who received an inactivated influenza vaccine. Specimen: CD4+ T cells sorted from PBMCs, collected 23 to 25 months after vaccination. The chain joins TRBV10-3 to TRBJ2-3; D gene uncertain. CDR3 nucleotides: TGTGCCATCAGTGACCTGGCAGATACGCAGTATTTT. It is translated as CAISDLADTQYF.